The rows below give T cell receptor beta chains drawn from one sample of a study of T cell repertoires in cytomegalovirus infection. MiXCR, applied by TCRdb to the reads, yields one record per CDR3 protein. This sample has over 200,000 distinct CDR3 sequences; about 13% occur once, and the top ten carry around 8.7%. The specimen sequenced was PBMCs. The source is a human donor in good health (CMV status not recorded). Some clones in this sample may be carry-over from other donors' samples. The CDR3 runs from the conserved cysteine through the conserved F or W. A D gene is named only where the DNA matches it firmly. Clone size is not always given. Where it is, it says once, few, many or a class for expanded clones.

>few|TRBJ2-7|TRBD1|TRBV7-8
TGTGCCAGCACCCCGATGGGGACAGGGTCCGAGCAGTACTTC
CASTPMGTGSEQYF
>many|TRBJ2-1|TRBD2|TRBV7-6
TGTGCCAGCAGCCTAACATCCTCAGCGGGAGGGCCCTACAATGAGCAGTTCTTC
CASSLTSSAGGPYNEQFF
>few|TRBJ1-5|NA|TRBV7-3
TGTGCCAGCAGCGCCCGGGACAACGATCAGCCCCAGCATTTT
CASSARDNDQPQHF
>few|TRBJ2-1|NA|TRBV20-1
TGCAGTGCTACCCTAGAGTCGGGGGCCTACAATGAGCAGTTCTTC
CSATLESGAYNEQFF
>many|TRBJ1-1|NA|TRBV10-3
TGTGCCATCAGCCCAGGGTTCAGGAACACTGAAGCTTTCTTT
CAISPGFRNTEAFF
>NA|TRBJ2-1|TRBD2|TRBV9
TGTGCCAGCAGCGTAGGGCAGCGGGATTCAAATGAGCAGTTCTTC
CASSVGQRDSNEQFF
>once|TRBJ1-1|NA|TRBV18
TGTGCCAGCTCACCAATCCTGGAGAACACTGAAGCTTTCTTT
CASSPILENTEAFF
>NA|TRBJ1-2|NA|TRBV6-6
TGTGCCAGCAGTCCCTCGGCGGACACAAGGGGCTATGGCTACACCTTC
CASSPSADTRGYGYTF
>NA|TRBJ2-1|TRBD1|TRBV20-1
TGCAGTACCGGGACAGGGGTGATTAATGAGCAGTTCTTC
CSTGTGVINEQFF
>NA|TRBJ2-1|NA|TRBV7-3
TGTGCCAGCAGCTTGACTAGAGGCTATGAGCAGTTCTTC
CASSLTRGYEQFF
>NA|TRBJ2-1|NA|TRBV6-6
TGTGCCAGCAGTGTTTCTTCCTCTTATGGGACCTACAATGAGCAGTTCTTC
CASSVSSSYGTYNEQFF
>NA|TRBJ2-7|NA|TRBV28
TGTGCCAGCAGTGCAACCGCCGGCCACCACTACGAGCAGTACTTC
CASSATAGHHYEQYF
>NA|TRBJ1-1|NA|TRBV5-4
TGTGCCAGCAGCCCCCCACCGGGGGAGAACACTGAAGCTTTCTTT
CASSPPPGENTEAFF
>NA|TRBJ2-2|TRBD1|TRBV20-1
TGCAGTGCTGCGGGACAGGGGGACACCGGGGAGCTGTTTTTT
CSAAGQGDTGELFF
>many|TRBJ2-7|TRBD1|TRBV7-2
TGTGCCAGCAGCCCAAGACAGGGGGCGTCCTACGAGCAGTACTTC
CASSPRQGASYEQYF
>many|TRBJ1-2|NA|TRBV6-6
TGTGCCAGCAGTAGTTCTGCCGCGGGGACACCCAATTCCGCTAACTATGGCTACACCTTC
CASSSSAAGTPNSANYGYTF
>many|TRBJ2-5|TRBD1|TRBV19
TGTGCCAGTAGTCGGACCGGGACAGGGGAAGAGACCCAGTACTTC
CASSRTGTGEETQYF
>few|TRBJ1-1|NA|TRBV12-3/TRBV12-4
TGTGCCAGCAGTTTGGGACCGCAGAACACTGAAGCTTTCTTT
CASSLGPQNTEAFF
>NA|TRBJ2-3|NA|TRBV12-3/TRBV12-4
TGTGCCAGCAGTTCGGGTTTAGGCACAGATACGCAGTATTTT
CASSSGLGTDTQYF
>NA|TRBJ2-1|NA|TRBV4-1
TGCGCCAGCAGCCAATCCGGGGACAATGAGCAGTTCTTC
CASSQSGDNEQFF
>many|TRBJ2-1|TRBD1|TRBV7-9
TGTGCCAGCAGAGCGGACAGGGTGGTCGACAATGAGCAGTTCTTC
CASRADRVVDNEQFF
>many|TRBJ2-2|TRBD1|TRBV19
TGTGCCAGTACGGGTTCTAGGACAGGACCGGCCGGGGAGCTGTTTTTT
CASTGSRTGPAGELFF
>few|TRBJ2-3|TRBD2|TRBV6-4
TGTGCCAGCAGTGAAGGCCGGACTAGTTTCGATACGCAGTATTTT
CASSEGRTSFDTQYF
>many|TRBJ2-2|NA|TRBV2
TGTGCCAGCAAGGACACCATAATCGGGGAGCTGTTTTTT
CASKDTIIGELFF
>many|TRBJ2-2|NA|TRBV7-3
TGTGCCAGCAGCTTAGGGCGGGGGAACACCGGGGAGCTGTTTTTT
CASSLGRGNTGELFF
>few|TRBJ2-6|NA|TRBV15
TGTGCCACCAGCAGAGATCGACGGTACTCTGGGGCCAACGTCCTGACTTTC
CATSRDRRYSGANVLTF
>NA|TRBJ2-1|TRBD2|TRBV12-3/TRBV12-4
TGTGCCAGCAGTGCTAGCGGGGGCTACGACAATGAGCAGTTCTTC
CASSASGGYDNEQFF
>once|TRBJ2-1|NA|TRBV7-9
TGTGCCAGCAGCTTGGACATGACCTACAATGAGCAGTTCTTC
CASSLDMTYNEQFF
>many|TRBJ1-1|NA|TRBV7-2
TGTGCCAGCAGACGGGACCTGAACACTGAAGCTTTCTTT
CASRRDLNTEAFF
>many|TRBJ2-4|TRBD1|TRBV7-2
TGTGCCAGCAGCTTCTCAGGGGGCGCGGCCAAAAACATTCAGTACTTC
CASSFSGGAAKNIQYF
>NA|TRBJ1-2|NA|TRBV29-1
TGCAGCGTTGAGGTCAGGGTCGGCTACACCTTC
CSVEVRVGYTF
>many|TRBJ1-2|NA|TRBV29-1
TGCAGCGGAGGGCCCACGCTCTATGGCTACACCTTC
CSGGPTLYGYTF
>few|TRBJ2-4|NA|TRBV7-9
TGTGCCAGCAGCTTGGTGGGTCTAAACATTCAGTACTTC
CASSLVGLNIQYF
>many|TRBJ2-7|TRBD1|TRBV12-3/TRBV12-4
TGTGCCAGCAGTCACGACAGGGCATGTGTCTTC
CASSHDRACVF
>once|TRBJ2-1|NA|TRBV9
TGTGCCAGCAGCCCTGCTAGTGGGACGTACTACAATGAGCAGTTCTTC
CASSPASGTYYNEQFF
>many|TRBJ2-3|TRBD2|TRBV7-3
TGTGCCAGCAGCTTCGCAGCGGGGGGGGATACGCAGTATTTT
CASSFAAGGDTQYF
>few|TRBJ2-5|NA|TRBV28
TGTGCCAGCAGTCTTGGGGGGGCGGGCAGCGAGACCCAGTACTTC
CASSLGGAGSETQYF
>NA|TRBJ2-5|TRBD1|TRBV11-2
TGTGCCAGCAGCTTAGGGGTGGGACAGATACAAGAGACCCAGTACTTC
CASSLGVGQIQETQYF
>many|TRBJ2-5|NA|TRBV3-1
TGTGCCAGCAGCCGGCGGGGGCAGGAAGAGACCCAGTACTTC
CASSRRGQEETQYF
>few|TRBJ2-7|NA|TRBV2
TGTGCCAGCAGTGAACCGACACCACCTCCCTACGAGCAGTACTTC
CASSEPTPPPYEQYF
>few|TRBJ2-2|NA|TRBV11-2
TGTGCCAGCAGCGACGCGAGGGACACCGGGGAGCTGTTTTTT
CASSDARDTGELFF
>many|TRBJ1-2|TRBD1|TRBV4-1
TGCGCCAGCAGTCTAAACCCGGGACAGGGTTCCTATGGCTACACCTTC
CASSLNPGQGSYGYTF
>NA|TRBJ2-5|NA|TRBV20-1
TGCAGTGCTAGAGATAGCGATCCCGAGACCCAGTACTTC
CSARDSDPETQYF
>NA|TRBJ1-3|NA|TRBV20-1
TGCAGTGCTAGACTTGGAAACACCATATATTTT
CSARLGNTIYF
>few|TRBJ2-7|NA|TRBV4-1
TGCGCCAGCAGCCAAGATTGGGGGCCGACGGCGGCGGGAGAGCAGTACTTC
CASSQDWGPTAAGEQYF
>few|TRBJ1-1|NA|TRBV11-2
TGTGCCAGCAGCCCAGGGCTCAAGGCTGAAGCTTTCTTT
CASSPGLKAEAFF
>many|TRBJ1-1|NA|TRBV10-2
TGCGCCAGCAGTGAGCCGAGAAACACTGAAGCTTTCTTT
CASSEPRNTEAFF
>many|TRBJ1-2|NA|TRBV7-2
TGTGCCAGCAGCTTAGCCGGGACGGATTATGGCTACACCTTC
CASSLAGTDYGYTF
>many|TRBJ2-7|TRBD2|TRBV6-2/TRBV6-3
TGTGCCAGCAGTTCTGCGGGACTAGCGGGGGCCGGGTACGAGCAGTACTTC
CASSSAGLAGAGYEQYF
>many|TRBJ1-1|NA|TRBV5-1
TGCGCCAGCAGCTTTAAGGGTGAAGTTAACACTGAAGCTTTCTTT
CASSFKGEVNTEAFF
>many|TRBJ2-7|NA|TRBV10-3
TGTGCCATCAGTGTACCTCCAGGGACCAATTACTACGAGCAGTACTTC
CAISVPPGTNYYEQYF
>many|TRBJ2-7|NA|TRBV12-5
TGTGTCACGGGGAGGTTCTACGAGCAGTACTTC
CVTGRFYEQYF
>many|TRBJ2-1|TRBD2|TRBV7-3
TGTGCCAGCAGCTTAACCCCGGGACTAGCGGGGGGAACCACCTCCTACAATGAGCAGTTCTTC
CASSLTPGLAGGTTSYNEQFF
>NA|TRBJ2-4|TRBD1|TRBV12-3/TRBV12-4
TGTGCCAGCAGTCAGCGTCAGGGGGCTGGGAACATTCAGTACTTC
CASSQRQGAGNIQYF
>NA|TRBJ2-7|TRBD1|TRBV28
TGTGCCAGCAGTTCCCCGGACAGGGGTTACGAGCAGTACTTC
CASSSPDRGYEQYF
>many|TRBJ1-1|NA|TRBV7-8
TGTGCCAGCAGAACCCGAGACAAGAACACTGAAGCTTTCTTT
CASRTRDKNTEAFF
>once|TRBJ2-7|NA|TRBV20-1
TGCAGTGCTACCCCACCTGGAGATTACGAGCAGTACTTC
CSATPPGDYEQYF
>many|TRBJ2-7|TRBD2|TRBV7-2
TGTGCCAGCAGCTTAAAAGGACTAGCCTACGAGCAGTACTTC
CASSLKGLAYEQYF